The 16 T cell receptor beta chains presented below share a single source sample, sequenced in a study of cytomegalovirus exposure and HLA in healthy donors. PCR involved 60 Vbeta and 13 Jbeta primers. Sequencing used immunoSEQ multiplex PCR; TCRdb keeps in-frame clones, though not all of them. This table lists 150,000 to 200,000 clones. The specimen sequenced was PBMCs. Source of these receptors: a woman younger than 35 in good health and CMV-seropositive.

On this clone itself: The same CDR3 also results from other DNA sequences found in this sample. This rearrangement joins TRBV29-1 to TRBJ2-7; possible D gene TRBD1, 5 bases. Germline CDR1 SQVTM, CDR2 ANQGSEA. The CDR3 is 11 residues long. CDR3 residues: CGWGSGDEQYF. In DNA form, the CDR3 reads TGCGGTTGGGGCAGTGGTGACGAGCAGTACTTC.

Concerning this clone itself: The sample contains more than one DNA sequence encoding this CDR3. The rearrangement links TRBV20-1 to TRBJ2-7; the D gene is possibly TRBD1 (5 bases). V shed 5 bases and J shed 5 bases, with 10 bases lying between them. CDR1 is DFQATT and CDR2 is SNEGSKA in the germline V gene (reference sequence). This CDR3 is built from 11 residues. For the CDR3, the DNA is TGCAGTGCTCGACAGTTCGACGAGCAGTACTTC. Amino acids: CSARQFDEQYF.

In DNA form, the CDR3 reads TGTGCCAGCAGCCCGGGACTAACGGGAAACGAGCAGTACTTC. This translates into CASSPGLTGNEQYF. The chain recombines TRBV6-5 with TRBJ2-7; 7 bases match TRBD2. V gave up 6 bases and J gave up 5 bases; unmatched junction bases: 10. The CDR3 has 14 residues. Per germline, CDR1 MNHEY and CDR2 SVGAGI.

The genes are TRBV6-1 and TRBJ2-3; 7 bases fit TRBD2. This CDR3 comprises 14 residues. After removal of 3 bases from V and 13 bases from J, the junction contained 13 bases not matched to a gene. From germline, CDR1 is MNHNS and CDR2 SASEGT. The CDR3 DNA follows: TGTGCCAGCAGTGACAGTGGGATGGCAGGGAGGGAGTATTTT. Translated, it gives CASSDSGMAGREYF.

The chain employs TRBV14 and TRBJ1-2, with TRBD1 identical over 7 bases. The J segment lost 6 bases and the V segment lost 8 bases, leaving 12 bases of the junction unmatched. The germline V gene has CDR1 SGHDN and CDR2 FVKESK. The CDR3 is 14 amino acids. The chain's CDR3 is CASRFSGGSHGYTF. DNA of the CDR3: TGTGCCAGCCGTTTCTCAGGGGGGTCCCATGGCTACACCTTC.

The CDR3 region is CASSSGQGRNYGYTF. In DNA, the CDR3 is TGTGCCAGCAGTTCCGGACAGGGGCGAAACTATGGCTACACCTTC. This rearrangement joins TRBV28 to TRBJ1-2; 9 bases are shared with TRBD1. V lost 4 bases, J lost 2 bases, and 5 bases stayed unmatched. Germline-derived CDR1 and CDR2 are MDHEN and SYDVKM. The CDR3 sequence is 15 residues long.

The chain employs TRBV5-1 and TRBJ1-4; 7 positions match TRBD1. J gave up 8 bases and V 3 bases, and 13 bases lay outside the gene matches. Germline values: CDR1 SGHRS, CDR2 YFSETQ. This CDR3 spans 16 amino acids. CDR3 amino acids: CASSSMGDRIMEKLFF. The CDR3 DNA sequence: TGCGCCAGCAGCTCGATGGGGGACAGAATAATGGAAAAACTGTTTTTT.

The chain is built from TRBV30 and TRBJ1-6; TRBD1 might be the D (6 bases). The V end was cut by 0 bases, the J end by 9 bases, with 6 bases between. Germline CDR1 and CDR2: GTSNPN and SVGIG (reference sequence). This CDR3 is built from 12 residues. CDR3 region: CAWSVQGSPLHF. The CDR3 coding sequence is TGTGCCTGGAGTGTACAGGGTTCACCCCTCCACTTT.

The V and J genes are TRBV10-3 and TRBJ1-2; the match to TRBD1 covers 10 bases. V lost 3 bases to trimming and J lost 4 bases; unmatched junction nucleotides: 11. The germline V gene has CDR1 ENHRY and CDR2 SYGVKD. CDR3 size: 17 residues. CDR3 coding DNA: TGTGCCATCAGTGAACGGGACAGGGGATTTGGTAGCTATGGCTACACCTTC. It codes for CAISERDRGFGSYGYTF.

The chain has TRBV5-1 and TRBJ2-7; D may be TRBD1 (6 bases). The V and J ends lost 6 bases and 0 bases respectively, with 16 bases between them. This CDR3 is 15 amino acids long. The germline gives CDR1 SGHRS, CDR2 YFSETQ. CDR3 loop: CASNPSGTLSYEQYF. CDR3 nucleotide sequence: TGCGCCAGCAACCCCTCCGGGACACTCTCCTACGAGCAGTACTTC.

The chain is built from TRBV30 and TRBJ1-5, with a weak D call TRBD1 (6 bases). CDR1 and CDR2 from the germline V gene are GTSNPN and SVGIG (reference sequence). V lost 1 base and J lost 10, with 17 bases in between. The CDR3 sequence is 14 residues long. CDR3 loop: CAWSETGGFKPQHF. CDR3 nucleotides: TGTGCCTGGAGTGAAACTGGGGGCTTCAAACCCCAGCATTTT.

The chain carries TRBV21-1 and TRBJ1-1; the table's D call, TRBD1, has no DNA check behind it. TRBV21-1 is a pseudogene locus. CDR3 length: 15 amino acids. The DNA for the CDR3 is TGTGCCAGCAGCCCGAGACAGGAGTTGAACACTGAAGCTTTCTTT. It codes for CASSPRQELNTEAFF.

The CDR3 bases are TGTGCCAGCAGCGTTAGCGGGGTAAGCTCCTACGAGCAGTACTTC. Its translation: CASSVSGVSSYEQYF. This rearrangement joins TRBV9 to TRBJ2-7, with TRBD2 matching over 8 bases. V lost 2 bases, J lost 0 bases, and 4 bases stayed unmatched. This CDR3 is built from 15 residues. Germline CDR1 reads SGDLS; CDR2 reads YYNGEE.

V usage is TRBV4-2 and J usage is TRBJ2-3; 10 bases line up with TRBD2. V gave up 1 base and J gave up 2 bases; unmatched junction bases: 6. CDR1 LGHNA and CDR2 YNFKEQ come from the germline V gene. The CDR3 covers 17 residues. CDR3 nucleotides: TGTGCCAGCAGCCAAGGCATAGCGGGGGGACTCACAGATACGCAGTATTTT. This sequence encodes CASSQGIAGGLTDTQYF.

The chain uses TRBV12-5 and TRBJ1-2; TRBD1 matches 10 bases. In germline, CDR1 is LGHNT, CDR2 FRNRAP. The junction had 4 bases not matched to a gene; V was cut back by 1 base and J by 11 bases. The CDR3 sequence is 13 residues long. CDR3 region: CASGLGRQGAYTF. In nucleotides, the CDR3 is TGTGCTAGTGGTTTGGGGAGACAGGGGGCTTACACCTTC.

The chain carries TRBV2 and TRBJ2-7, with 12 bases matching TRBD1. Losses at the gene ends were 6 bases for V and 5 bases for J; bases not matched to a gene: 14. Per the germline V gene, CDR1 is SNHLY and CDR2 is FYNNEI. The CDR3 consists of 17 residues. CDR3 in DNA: TGTGCCAGCAGAATACATACCGGGACAGGGGGCGGCAACGAGCAGTACTTC. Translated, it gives CASRIHTGTGGGNEQYF.